This TCR beta chain was identified during a study of blood T cell repertoires in COVID-19. On the study more broadly: Whether acute or convalescent, the COVID-19 samples came from the United States, Italy and Spain.

V was pared by 2 bases and J by 2 bases, with 2 bases between. Looked up from germline, CDR1 is SGHDT and CDR2 is YYEEEE. This CDR3 region has 13 residues. The count of this clone is one. Under the authors' procedure: The assay estimated nucleated cells by amplifying reference gene primers. Clones were read by immunoSEQ multiplex PCR, and TCRdb kept only the in-frame ones, dropping some. The D gene and trimming were derived from the DNA, and the V and J assignments and clone size from that table. The sample lists approximately 210,000 clones, around 80% occurring once. The specimen was peripheral blood. The source is a human donor in a cohort sampled during active COVID-19. The V gene is TRBV5-6, the J gene TRBJ2-6; unclear D gene. The CDR3, as DNA: TGTGCCAGCAGCTTTACTGGGGCCAACGTCCTGACTTTC. This gives the protein CASSFTGANVLTF.